The clone carrying this TCR beta chain has just a few counts. The sample belongs to a study of T cells of healthy individuals. Germline V gene data show CDR1 as SGDLS and CDR2 as YYNGEE. This CDR3 comprises 16 residues. The V and J ends lost 3 bases and 8 bases, in that order; junction bases with no gene match: 16. TCRdb itself ran the 5' RACE reads through MiXCR, one entry per CDR3 protein. The table shows about 41,000 distinct CDR3 sequences, with roughly 4.3% occurring only once. This TCR derives from a human donor in good health. The V call is TRBV9, the J call TRBJ1-1; the match to TRBD1 covers 7 bases. The CDR3 is CASSAIPGTDPREAFF. CDR3 bases: TGTGCCAGCAGCGCTATACCTGGGACAGATCCTCGCGAAGCTTTCTTT.